This T cell receptor beta chain was retrieved from a study of CD8 T cells in ankylosing spondylitis. Study observations and caveats: Ankylosing spondylitis blood appeared to be characterized by a TCR beta motif of several highly homologous variants.

The V gene lost 4 bases and the J gene lost 3 bases, with 16 bases spanning the gap. The CDR3 length is 16 residues. Germline-derived CDR1 and CDR2 are SGHRS and YFSETQ. Making the TCR beta libraries involved quantitative 5'-RACE with molecular barcodes. From the 5' RACE reads, TCRdb called clonotypes with MiXCR, one entry per CDR3 protein. The repertoire includes some 120,000 distinct CDR3 sequences, about 13% of them detected once, and around 3% sits in the top ten. This clonotype was recorded at least ten times. Antigen specificity is unknown. The sequencing input was blood, either unsorted or a sorted T cell fraction (not recorded which). The chain is built from TRBV5-1 and TRBJ1-4; no clear D. The clonotype comes from a female donor with ankylosing spondylitis or in good health (not recorded which). The CDR3 sequence: CASSPPTSEANEKLFF. CDR3 nucleotide sequence: TGCGCCAGCAGCCCTCCAACTAGCGAGGCTAATGAAAAACTGTTTTTT.